Listed below are T cell receptor beta chains from one sample, sequenced in a study of T-cell memory formation after mild COVID-19. Each CDR3 protein is one row after TCRdb ran MiXCR on the 5' RACE reads. The sample shows over 450,000 distinct CDR3 sequences, just over 20% of them seen only once. The sample comprised PBMCs or a T cell subset sorted from them (not recorded which). The receptors originated from an adult woman who had mild COVID-19 (a few samples of this study predate the infection). Cell type and time point are not known. Both conserved end residues are part of each CDR3.

v_call	cdr3_aa
TRBV11-2	CASSLDPSREQFF
TRBV29-1	CSVEYQGLSYNEQFF
TRBV3-1	CASSEGRRGKNIQYF
TRBV5-1	CASSFGQGNYGYTF
TRBV6-1	CASSDINNQPQHF
TRBV6-5	CASSYPGKMNTEAFF
TRBV6-2/TRBV6-3	CASSYSIKGNTEAFF
TRBV6-4	CASSKDGTYTEQFF
TRBV3-1	CASSQEGNSGVNTGELFF
TRBV24-1	CATSAGGPARQGLRDTQYF
TRBV12-3/TRBV12-4	CASRSRDLGYYGYTF
TRBV7-8	CASSYQTSGGDTDTQYF
TRBV4-1	CASSQDGGGPDTDTQYF
TRBV6-1	CASSEGQGYTEAFF
TRBV24-1	CATSSSGTEAFF
TRBV6-5	CASSYSLLGPSIGELFF
TRBV25-1	CASTFITGKGETQYF
TRBV13	CASSHKRTEGDEQFF
TRBV7-9	CASSSTAVYVNTEAFF
TRBV7-3	CASSPSYQADTQYF
TRBV2	CASSENPLGGLPGEQYF
TRBV4-3	CAGSQGPPSTDTQYF
TRBV5-5	CASSPARGGDYKAGELFF
TRBV24-1	CATTDRVNTGELFF
TRBV24-1	CATSDDSIGVGPNEQFF
TRBV7-2	CASSPVRPGELFF
TRBV4-1	CASSSQRYSNQPQHF
TRBV6-4	CASSGLAGEGTDTQYF
TRBV6-5	CASSYSDPRTYEQYF
TRBV3-1	CASNPGGGANVLTF
TRBV19	CASSSFSSNQPQHF
TRBV5-1	CASSLSPTGMNTEAFF
TRBV19	CASSMGLAGIFAGTDTQYF
TRBV2	CASVGDRGPREQYF
TRBV11-2	CASRLPRWGYEQYF
TRBV5-1	CASSFGQGTADTQYF
TRBV24-1	CATSDFRNEQFF
TRBV7-3	CASSWNPGQLYEQYF
TRBV5-1	CASSPRDLAKNIQYF
TRBV4-1	CASSQEALSYNEQFF
TRBV2	CASRRAPQNEQFF
TRBV7-9	CASSPDLRRQGPWYEQYF
TRBV20-1	CSAREDRDNSPLHF
TRBV9	CASSLQTGAIYGYTF
TRBV18	CASSHRGETQYF
TRBV25-1	CASSGGQGRAQYF
TRBV4-2	CASSPTGTTYEQYF
TRBV12-3/TRBV12-4	CASGTENSNQPQHF
TRBV29-1	CSVEDLEAGELFF
TRBV19	CASSITGGVAEAFF
TRBV20-1	CSFSGRAPTDTQYF
TRBV18	CASSPPLRHLNTEAFF
TRBV5-1	CASSLPRGQGFKDEQFF